These 8 T cell receptor beta chains were sequenced from one sample in a study of technical replicates of blood from a handful of donors. Assay: immunoSEQ multiplex PCR; the TCRdb copy retains only in-frame clones and omits some. The sample has tens of thousands of clones, over 95% seen once; the top ten hold 0.2% to 0.25%. Material for sequencing was T cells isolated from PBMCs. All receptors derive from a human donor in good health.

The chain is built from TRBV11-2 and TRBJ2-7, with TRBD2 matching over 10 bases. The V segment lost 1 base and the J segment 6 bases; nucleotides outside the gene matches: 6. The CDR3 totals 15 residues. CDR1 is SGHAT and CDR2 is FQNNGV in the germline V gene. CDR3 nucleotide sequence: TGTGCCAGCAGCTTAGCGAGCGGGGGGGCCCGCGAGCAGTACTTC. Amino acids: CASSLASGGAREQYF.

The chain is built from TRBV9 and TRBJ1-1, with D possibly being TRBD1 (5 bases). Germline V CDR1 and CDR2: SGDLS, YYNGEE. V lost 0 bases, J lost 1 base, and 10 bases lay in between. This CDR3 region has 15 residues. CDR3: CASSVAGARNTEAFF. The CDR3 coding sequence is TGTGCCAGCAGCGTAGCTGGGGCGAGGAACACTGAAGCTTTCTTT.

The chain recombines TRBV7-2 with TRBJ2-7; D is possibly TRBD1 (5 bases). Germline CDR1 reads SGHTA; CDR2 reads FQGNSA. The V end was cut by 3 bases, the J end by 5 bases, with 14 bases between. This CDR3 is built from 14 residues. The CDR3 protein is CASSFQDTFDEQYF. DNA for the CDR3: TGTGCCAGCAGCTTCCAGGACACGTTCGACGAGCAGTACTTC.

This rearrangement joins TRBV5-1 to TRBJ2-6; D gene ambiguous. Germline assignment: CDR1 SGHRS and CDR2 YFSETQ. V was pared by 0 bases and J by 0 bases, with 4 bases between. This CDR3 comprises 15 residues. CDR3 bases: TGCGCCAGCAGCTTGGGGGCCTCTGGGGCCAACGTCCTGACTTTC. Its translation is CASSLGASGANVLTF. Full variable domain (outside the CDR3, taken from reference TRBV5-1 and TRBJ2-6): KAGVTQTPRYLIKTRGQQVTLSCSPISGHRSVSWYQQTPGQGLQFLFEYFSETQRNKGNFPGRFSGRQFSNSRSEMNVSTLELGDSALYLCASSLGASGANVLTFGAGSRLTVL.

The rearrangement uses TRBV28 and TRBJ2-7; 8 positions match TRBD1. Per the germline V gene, CDR1 is MDHEN and CDR2 is SYDVKM. J was trimmed by 12 bases and V by 7 bases; bases with no gene match: 11. The CDR3 is 12 residues long. The CDR3 nucleotides read TGTGCCAGCACAGGCATCTGGACAGGGTGGTACTTC. As protein: CASTGIWTGWYF. The whole variable domain, filled in from reference TRBV28 and TRBJ2-7, reads DVKVTQSSRYLVKRTGEKVFLECVQDMDHENMFWYRQDPGLGLRLIYFSYDVKMKEKGDIPEGYSVSREKKERFSLILESASTNQTSMYLCASTGIWTGWYFGPGTRLTVT.

This rearrangement joins TRBV19 to TRBJ1-2; 7 bases are a match to TRBD1. Germline V gives CDR1 LNHDA, CDR2 SQIVND (reference sequence). V was clipped by 9 bases and J by 1 base; unmatched bases: 5. There are 13 residues in the CDR3. The CDR3, as DNA: TGTGCCAGCCGACAGGGACTTAACTATGGCTACACCTTC. This encodes CASRQGLNYGYTF.

The chain has TRBV10-3 and TRBJ1-4; the match to TRBD1 covers 9 bases. The CDR3 loop spans 16 amino acids. The V and J ends lost 3 bases and 4 bases, in that order; junction bases with no gene match: 6. Germline values: CDR1 ENHRY, CDR2 SYGVKD. CDR3 sequence reads: CAISERQGGYNEKLFF. CDR3 bases: TGTGCCATCAGTGAAAGACAGGGGGGCTATAATGAAAAACTGTTTTTT.

The chain carries TRBV5-1 and TRBJ2-7; tentative D call: TRBD1 (5 bases). Trimming shortened V by 2 bases and J by 6 bases, and 15 bases separated the two germline ends. Germline-derived CDR1 and CDR2 are SGHRS and YFSETQ. This CDR3 has 14 residues. The CDR3 is CASSLAGPTGEQYF. CDR3 nucleotides: TGCGCCAGCAGCTTAGCAGGGCCCACCGGCGAGCAGTACTTC.